Given below is one T cell receptor (beta chain) in context. A multiplex PCR was run with 60 Vbeta primers and 13 Jbeta primers. Clones were read by immunoSEQ multiplex PCR, and TCRdb kept only the in-frame ones, dropping some. The table records about 200,000 clones, 82% of them present only once. The entry originates in a study of cytomegalovirus exposure and HLA in healthy donors. This sequence originates from a boy aged 2-15 years in good health and CMV-seronegative. The sample was PBMCs.

CDR3: CASSLRAGVTYNEQFF. The CDR3 DNA reads as TGTGCCAGCAGCTTACGGGCAGGGGTTACCTACAATGAGCAGTTCTTC. The rearrangement joins TRBV7-3 to TRBJ2-1; D possibly corresponds to TRBD1 (6 bases). Trimming took off 2 bases at V and 2 bases at J, with 13 bases between the two ends. Germline assignment: CDR1 SGHTA and CDR2 FQGTGA. The CDR3 loop spans 16 amino acids.